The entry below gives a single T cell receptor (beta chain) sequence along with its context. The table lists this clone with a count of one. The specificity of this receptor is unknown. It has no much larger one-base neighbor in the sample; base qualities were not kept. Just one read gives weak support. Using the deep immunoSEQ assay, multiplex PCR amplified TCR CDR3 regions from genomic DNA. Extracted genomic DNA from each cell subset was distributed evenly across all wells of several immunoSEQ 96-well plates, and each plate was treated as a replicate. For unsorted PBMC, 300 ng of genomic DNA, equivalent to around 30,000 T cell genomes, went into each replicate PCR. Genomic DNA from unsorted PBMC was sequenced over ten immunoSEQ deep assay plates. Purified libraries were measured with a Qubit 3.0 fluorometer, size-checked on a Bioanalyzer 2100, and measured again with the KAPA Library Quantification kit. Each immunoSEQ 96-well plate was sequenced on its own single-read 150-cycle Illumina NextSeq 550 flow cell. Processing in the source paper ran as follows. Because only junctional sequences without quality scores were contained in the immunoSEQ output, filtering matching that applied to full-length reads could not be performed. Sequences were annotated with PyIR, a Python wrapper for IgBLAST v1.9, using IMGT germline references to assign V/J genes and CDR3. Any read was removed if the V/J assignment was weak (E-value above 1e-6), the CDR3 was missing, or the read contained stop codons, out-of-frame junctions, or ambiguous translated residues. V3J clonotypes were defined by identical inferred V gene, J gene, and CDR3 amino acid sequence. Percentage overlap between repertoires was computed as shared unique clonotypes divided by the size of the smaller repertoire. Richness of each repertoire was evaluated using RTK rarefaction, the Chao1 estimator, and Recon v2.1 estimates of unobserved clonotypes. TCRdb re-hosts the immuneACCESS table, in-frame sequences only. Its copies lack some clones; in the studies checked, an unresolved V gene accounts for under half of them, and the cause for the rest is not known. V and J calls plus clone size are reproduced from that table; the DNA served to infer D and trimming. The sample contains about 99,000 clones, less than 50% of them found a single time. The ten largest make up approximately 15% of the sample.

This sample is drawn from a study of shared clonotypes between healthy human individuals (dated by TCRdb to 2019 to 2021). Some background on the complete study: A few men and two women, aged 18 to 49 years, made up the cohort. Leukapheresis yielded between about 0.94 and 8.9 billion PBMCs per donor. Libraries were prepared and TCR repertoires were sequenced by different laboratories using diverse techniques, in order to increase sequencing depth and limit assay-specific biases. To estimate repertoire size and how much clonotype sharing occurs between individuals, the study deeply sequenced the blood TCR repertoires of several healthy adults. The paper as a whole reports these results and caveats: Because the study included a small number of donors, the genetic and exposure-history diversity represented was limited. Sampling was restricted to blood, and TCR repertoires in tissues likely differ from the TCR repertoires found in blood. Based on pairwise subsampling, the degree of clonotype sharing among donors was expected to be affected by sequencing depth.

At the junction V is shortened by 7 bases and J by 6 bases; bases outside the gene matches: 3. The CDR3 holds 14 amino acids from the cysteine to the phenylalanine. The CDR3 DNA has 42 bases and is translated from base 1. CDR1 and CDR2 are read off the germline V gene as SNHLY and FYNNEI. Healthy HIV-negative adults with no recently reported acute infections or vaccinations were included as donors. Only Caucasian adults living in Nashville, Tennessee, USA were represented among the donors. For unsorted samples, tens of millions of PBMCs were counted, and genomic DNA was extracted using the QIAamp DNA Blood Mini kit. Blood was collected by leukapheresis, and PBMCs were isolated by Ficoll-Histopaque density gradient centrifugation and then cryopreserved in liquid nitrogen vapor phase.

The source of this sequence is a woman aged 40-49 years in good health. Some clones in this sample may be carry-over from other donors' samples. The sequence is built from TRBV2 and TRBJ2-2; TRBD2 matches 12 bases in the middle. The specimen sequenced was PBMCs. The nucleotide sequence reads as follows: TGTGCCAGCAAGGGACTAGCGGGCGCCGGGGAGCTGTTTTTT. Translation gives CASKGLAGAGELFF.